The 26 T cell receptor beta chains below all came from one sample that was sequenced in a study of tumor T cells in aggressive B-cell lymphoma. Using immunoSEQ multiplex PCR, the repertoire was profiled, and TCRdb retains in-frame clones only, with some absent. The sample yields roughly 3,000 clones, about 90% seen once. The sample comprised tumor tissue. These receptors were taken from an adult with diffuse large B cell lymphoma.

This chain links TRBV28 with TRBJ1-1; 8 bases fit TRBD1. With V trimmed by 7 bases and J by 3 bases, 7 bases remained unmatched. This CDR3 region has 14 residues. The germline V gene has CDR1 MDHEN and CDR2 SYDVKM. The CDR3 DNA reads TGTGCCAGCACCGTACAGGGGGAAGACACTGAAGCTTTCTTT. It translates to CASTVQGEDTEAFF. Using reference TRBV28 and TRBJ1-1 for the parts outside the CDR3, the full variable domain is DVKVTQSSRYLVKRTGEKVFLECVQDMDHENMFWYRQDPGLGLRLIYFSYDVKMKEKGDIPEGYSVSREKKERFSLILESASTNQTSMYLCASTVQGEDTEAFFGQGTRLTVV.

The V gene is TRBV13, the J gene TRBJ1-3; D is unclear. The CDR3 contains 15 residues. V gave up 6 bases and J gave up 0 bases, with 12 bases separating them. Germline V gene data show CDR1 as PRHDT and CDR2 as FYEKMQ (reference sequence). The CDR3 region has the DNA TGTGCCAGCAGGCAAACCGGGAACTCTGGAAACACCATATATTTT. This gives the protein CASRQTGNSGNTIYF. The variable domain in full, completed from reference TRBV13 and TRBJ1-3, reads AAGVIQSPRHLIKEKRETATLKCYPIPRHDTVYWYQQGPGQDPQFLISFYEKMQSDKGSIPDRFSAQQFSDYHSELNMSSLELGDSALYFCASRQTGNSGNTIYFGEGSWLTVV.

The chain employs TRBV6-6 and TRBJ2-1; D may be TRBD2 (7 bases). Germline V gene sequence: CDR1 MNHNY, CDR2 SVGAGI (reference sequence). The CDR3 is made up of 16 amino acids. V dropped 2 bases and J dropped 4 bases, with 15 bases sitting between them. The CDR3, as DNA: TGTGCCAGCAGTTACGTGAGGCGGGGGCTGTACAATGAGCAGTTCTTC. Amino acid sequence: CASSYVRRGLYNEQFF.

This chain links TRBV11-2 with TRBJ1-2, with a possible D match to TRBD1 (5 bases). The V gene lost 4 bases and the J gene lost 6 bases, with 15 bases spanning the gap. CDR1 and CDR2 (germline): SGHAT, FQNNGV. This CDR3 comprises 14 residues. The CDR3 region has the DNA TGTGCCAGCAGCTCGTTGGCAGGGAAGGATGGCTACACCTTC. Translation: CASSSLAGKDGYTF. Full variable domain (rest looked up from reference TRBV11-2 and TRBJ1-2): EAGVAQSPRYKIIEKRQSVAFWCNPISGHATLYWYQQILGQGPKLLIQFQNNGVVDDSQLPKDRFSAERLKGVDSTLKIQPAKLEDSAVYLCASSSLAGKDGYTFGSGTRLTVV.

The CDR3: CASSLVAGGLNEQFF. The CDR3 region has the DNA TGCGCCAGCAGCTTGGTGGCGGGAGGGCTAAATGAGCAGTTCTTC. V usage is TRBV5-1 and J usage is TRBJ2-1, with 9 bases lining up with TRBD2. Germline V gene sequence: CDR1 SGHRS, CDR2 YFSETQ. The ends lost 0 bases at V and 7 bases at J; junction bases unmatched: 5. CDR3 length equals 15 residues.

The chain is built from TRBV19 and TRBJ2-1; 12 positions agree with TRBD1. V gave up 1 base and J gave up 3 bases; unmatched junction bases: 10. The CDR3 has 19 amino acids. Per the germline V gene, CDR1 is LNHDA and CDR2 is SQIVND (reference sequence). In DNA, the CDR3 is TGTGCCAGTAGTATAGGCGGGACAGGGGGCTCCTACTTCTACAATGAGCAGTTCTTC. It translates to CASSIGGTGGSYFYNEQFF. The full variable domain, its missing parts supplied by reference TRBV19 and TRBJ2-1, is DGGITQSPKYLFRKEGQNVTLSCEQNLNHDAMYWYRQDPGQGLRLIYYSQIVNDFQKGDIAEGYSVSREKKESFPLTVTSAQKNPTAFYLCASSIGGTGGSYFYNEQFFGPGTRLTVL.

The chain links TRBV30 to TRBJ2-6; no clear D gene. The germline gives CDR1 GTSNPN, CDR2 SVGIG (reference sequence). With 3 bases removed from V and 1 base from J, the gap between germline ends came to 10 bases. The CDR3 has 15 residues. This CDR3 reads CAWRPDWSGANVLTF. As DNA, the CDR3 is TGTGCCTGGAGACCCGACTGGTCTGGGGCCAACGTCCTGACTTTC.

The gene calls are TRBV6-5 and TRBJ1-2; 10 nucleotides match TRBD1. This CDR3 is built from 16 residues. The germline CDR1 and CDR2 sequences are MNHEY and SVGAGI. J lost 3 bases, V lost 0 bases, and 4 bases had no gene match. The CDR3 DNA sequence: TGTGCCAGCAGTTACTCCTCCGGGACAGGGGACTATGGCTACACCTTC. Its protein product is CASSYSSGTGDYGYTF.

The rearrangement uses TRBV6-5 and TRBJ1-2; 8 bases match TRBD1. The CDR3 sequence is 14 residues long. With V trimmed by 7 bases and J by 7 bases, 11 bases remained unmatched. In germline, CDR1 is MNHEY, CDR2 SVGAGI. CDR3 sequence: CASNTDRGRGGYTF. The CDR3 DNA sequence: TGTGCCAGCAACACTGACAGGGGCCGGGGTGGCTACACCTTC.

The chain recombines TRBV29-1 with TRBJ1-2, with 7 nucleotides matching TRBD1. With V trimmed by 2 bases and J by 4 bases, 4 bases remained unmatched. This CDR3 is 13 amino acids long. Germline V gene lookup returns CDR1 SQVTM and CDR2 ANQGSEA. For the CDR3, the DNA is TGCAGCGTTGAATCAGGGGGGCCCTATGGCTACACCTTC. Residues: CSVESGGPYGYTF.

The chain couples TRBV7-6 to TRBJ1-1; D remains unclear. The CDR3 runs to 8 residues. Germline V CDR1 and CDR2: SGHVS, FNYEAQ. The V end was cut by 8 bases, the J end by 7 bases, with 2 bases between. CDR3 sequence: CASLEAFF. The CDR3 DNA reads TGTGCCAGCCTTGAAGCTTTCTTT.

This chain joins TRBV6-6 and TRBJ1-5; possible D gene TRBD1, 5 bases. The germline V and J ends were trimmed by 4 bases and 4 bases, with 14 bases remaining between them. Germline V gene data show CDR1 as MNHNY and CDR2 as SVGAGI (reference sequence). This CDR3 is 15 amino acids long. The CDR3 sequence is CASSLTAISNQPQHF. Written as DNA, the CDR3 is TGTGCCAGCAGTTTGACAGCTATTTCGAATCAGCCCCAGCATTTT.

To note about this clone: Within the sample, other DNA sequences also encode this same CDR3. This rearrangement joins TRBV9 to TRBJ1-2; 8 bases agree with TRBD1. The CDR3 consists of 14 residues. Germline loops: CDR1 SGDLS, CDR2 YYNGEE. The V and J ends lost 1 base and 8 bases, in that order; junction bases with no gene match: 7. The CDR3 here is CASSVHRGLRGYTF. The CDR3 DNA reads as TGTGCCAGCAGCGTACACAGGGGGTTGAGGGGCTACACCTTC.

The V and J genes are TRBV18 and TRBJ2-4; 8 bases match TRBD2. The trim removed 0 bases at V and 12 bases at J, leaving 10 bases unmatched. The germline V gene has CDR1 KGHSH and CDR2 LQKENI. This CDR3 contains 15 residues. DNA for the CDR3: TGTGCCAGCTCACCACCGGGGAAGCGGGAGTATGATCAGTACTTC. Encoded protein: CASSPPGKREYDQYF. Filled out from reference TRBV18 and TRBJ2-4, the complete variable domain reads NAGVMQNPRHLVRRRGQEARLRCSPMKGHSHVYWYRQLPEEGLKFMVYLQKENIIDESGMPKERFSAEFPKEGPSILRIQQVVRGDSAAYFCASSPPGKREYDQYFGAGTRLSVL.

The chain joins TRBV11-3 to TRBJ1-1; D may be TRBD1 (6 bases). V was trimmed by 5 bases and J by 4 bases, leaving 14 bases between them. Looked up from germline, CDR1 is SGHNT and CDR2 is YENEEA. The CDR3 loop spans 14 amino acids. CDR3 DNA sequence: TGTGCCAGCAGCGCACAGGGTGGGAGCACTGAAGCTTTCTTT. Its protein product is CASSAQGGSTEAFF. The full variable domain, with the rest looked up from reference TRBV11-3 and TRBJ1-1, is EAGVVQSPRYKIIEKKQPVAFWCNPISGHNTLYWYLQNLGQGPELLIRYENEEAVDDSQLPKDRFSAERLKGVDSTLKIQPAELGDSAVYLCASSAQGGSTEAFFGQGTRLTVV.

V gene TRBV6-4 combines with J gene TRBJ2-7; 11 bases fit TRBD1. With 7 bases clipped from V and 2 bases from J, the junction kept 4 bases outside the gene matches. Germline-derived CDR1 and CDR2 are MRHNA and SNTAGT. The CDR3 sequence is 14 residues long. The DNA for the CDR3 is TGTGCCAGCAAGGGACAGGGGGGTACCTACGAGCAGTACTTC. The encoded protein is CASKGQGGTYEQYF.

J is TRBJ2-3 and V is TRBV25-1, with no clear D. CDR1 is MGHDK and CDR2 is SYGVNS in the germline V gene. V lost 4 bases and J lost 3, with 11 bases in between. CDR3 length equals 14 residues. DNA of the CDR3: TGTGCCAGCAGTGGGTATACTACGACAGATACGCAGTATTTT. This sequence encodes CASSGYTTTDTQYF.

The chain is built from TRBV5-1 and TRBJ2-3; 7 bases match TRBD2. Germline CDR1 and CDR2: SGHRS and YFSETQ. With 3 bases clipped from V and 6 bases from J, the junction kept 4 bases outside the gene matches. The CDR3 is 13 amino acids. The CDR3, as DNA: TGCGCCAGCAGCTGGACTAGGGGCGATACGCAGTATTTT. Translation: CASSWTRGDTQYF.

The chain recombines TRBV2 with TRBJ1-1; possibly TRBD1 for D (5 bases). CDR1 SNHLY and CDR2 FYNNEI come from the germline V gene. V lost 2 bases and J 1 base, leaving 5 bases between the germline ends. This CDR3 comprises 13 residues. The CDR3 sequence: CASSEQGNTEAFF. The CDR3 coding sequence is TGTGCCAGCAGTGAACAGGGGAACACTGAAGCTTTCTTT.

This clone showed up just a few times. Other DNA sequences within the sample encode an identical CDR3. V usage is TRBV9 and J usage is TRBJ2-3; D is perhaps TRBD2 (6 bases). CDR3 size: 16 residues. Deletions cut 0 bases from V and 0 bases from J, with 11 bases between. Germline V gene sequence: CDR1 SGDLS, CDR2 YYNGEE. The CDR3, as DNA: TGTGCCAGCAGCGTAGGCTGGCGGGGAAGCACAGATACGCAGTATTTT. It encodes CASSVGWRGSTDTQYF.

This clone was counted a few times. The chain combines TRBV29-1 with TRBJ1-1; D not certain. The CDR3 totals 12 residues. The germline V gene has CDR1 SQVTM and CDR2 ANQGSEA. Trimming removed 8 bases at V and 6 bases at J, with 16 bases between. Here the CDR3 reads CSYLQSGAEAFF. The CDR3 nucleotides read TGCAGCTACTTACAATCCGGAGCTGAAGCTTTCTTT.

J is TRBJ1-2 and V is TRBV18; maybe TRBD1 (5 bases). The CDR3 runs to 13 residues. The germline V and J ends were trimmed by 3 bases and 0 bases, with 5 bases remaining between them. Germline values: CDR1 KGHSH, CDR2 LQKENI. CDR3 in amino acids: CASSPDTNYGYTF. In DNA form, the CDR3 reads TGTGCCAGCTCACCGGACACTAACTATGGCTACACCTTC.

This clone was observed a handful of times. The chain links TRBV7-2 to TRBJ2-3; D is perhaps TRBD2 (6 bases). The V end lost 8 bases, the J end lost 6 bases, and 18 bases lay between the germline ends. Germline V lookup: CDR1 SGHTA, CDR2 FQGNSA. There are 14 residues in the CDR3. In DNA form, the CDR3 reads TGTGCCAGCTCCGGCAATCTCCTAGCGGATACGCAGTATTTT. Protein sequence: CASSGNLLADTQYF.

The chain combines TRBV28 with TRBJ2-1; TRBD2 aligns across 11 bases. V lost 4 bases to trimming and J lost 4 bases; unmatched junction nucleotides: 6. The germline gives CDR1 MDHEN, CDR2 SYDVKM. The CDR3 has 16 amino acids. The CDR3 DNA sequence: TGTGCCAGCAGTTCCGGGACTAGCGGTAGTTACAATGAGCAGTTCTTC. As protein: CASSSGTSGSYNEQFF.

The J gene is TRBJ2-3, the V gene TRBV5-1; 8 bases agree with TRBD1. The CDR3 covers 16 residues. Germline assignment: CDR1 SGHRS and CDR2 YFSETQ. V dropped 0 bases and J dropped 9; count of bases not matched to a gene: 12. As DNA, the CDR3 is TGCGCCAGCAGCTTGGGGACAGGGAGTTTAGGGAAGACGCAGTATTTT. Translating it yields CASSLGTGSLGKTQYF.

The chain recombines TRBV30 with TRBJ1-2; TRBD1 is a possible D gene (6 bases). This CDR3 comprises 15 residues. The V end was cut by 1 base, the J end by 3 bases, with 15 bases between. From germline, CDR1 is GTSNPN and CDR2 SVGIG (reference sequence). The CDR3 nucleotides are TGTGCCTGGAGTGCTCTCGGGGGGCAGGACTATGGCTACACCTTC. Encoded protein: CAWSALGGQDYGYTF.